These T cell receptor beta chains were read from a single sample in a study of PD-1 and CTLA-4 blockade in melanoma. Produced via immunoSEQ multiplex PCR; TCRdb's table is partial and in-frame only. This table holds around 11,000 clones, 80% to 90% found once. This material consisted of CD8+ T cells from peripheral blood, taken from a patient given anti-PD-1 treatment. Receptors were obtained from a human donor with melanoma. CDR3s leave out the opening cysteine and the closing phenylalanine or tryptophan. For some rows the clone size is stated as once, few or many, or as a class when expanded; others skip it.

v_call	j_call	clone_size	cdr3_aa
TRBV3-1/TRBV3-2	TRBJ1-1	.	ASSHGPYNTEAF
TRBV5-6	TRBJ1-2	.	ASSFGGAYGYT
TRBV5-6	TRBJ1-2	medium-sized	ASSFLTRGDT
TRBV27	TRBJ1-4	.	ASSPRGATNEKLF
TRBV3-1/TRBV3-2	TRBJ2-7	.	ASSQEQGGTEQY
TRBV3-1/TRBV3-2	TRBJ1-2	once	ASSPRDNYGYT
TRBV30	TRBJ2-7	.	AWGLGGYGEQY
TRBV6-2/TRBV6-3	TRBJ2-3	.	ASSRSTGGADTQY
TRBV5-8	TRBJ1-6	.	ASSPGSGTSPLH
TRBV7-7	TRBJ2-5	.	ASSQAEASAYIRETQY
TRBV29-1	TRBJ1-2	.	SALGAGSGYT
TRBV2	TRBJ2-2	.	ATPKRDAFDTGELF
TRBV4-3	TRBJ2-2	.	ASSPSRNTGELF
TRBV6-2/TRBV6-3	TRBJ1-2	once	ASSYSGAAYGYT
TRBV30	TRBJ1-4	.	AWRADPGLINEKLF
TRBV7-9	TRBJ2-5	.	ASSLVGQQETQY
TRBV5-6	TRBJ1-2	.	ASSLGGDGYT
TRBV9	TRBJ2-2	.	ASSALGTSGGYTGELF
TRBV11-2	TRBJ1-1	.	ASSLGQGDEAF
TRBV27	TRBJ1-1	.	ASSLTRGNTEAF
TRBV30	TRBJ2-7	.	AWNKGLGDEQY
TRBV7-9	TRBJ2-2	.	ASSSTGTGGEELF
TRBV11-3	TRBJ2-5	once	ASKTSALETQY
TRBV11-1	TRBJ2-5	medium-sized	ASSPEAVETQY
TRBV11-2	TRBJ2-3	.	ASSLKGNTQY
TRBV2	TRBJ1-2	.	ASSEALSGPLDGYT
TRBV6-5	TRBJ2-7	.	ASSYDGGTYEQY
TRBV27	TRBJ2-7	once	ASSMTGLREQY
TRBV5-4	TRBJ1-1	.	ASSQRNTEAF
TRBV4-1	TRBJ2-1	.	ASSQDPGPLDEQF
TRBV7-9	TRBJ1-1	.	ASSITVNTEAF
TRBV7-9	TRBJ2-5	.	ASSNRGEETQY
TRBV27	TRBJ2-2	.	ASSLMTSGGHGGELF
TRBV2	TRBJ2-7	.	AIAGLENYEQY
TRBV24-1	TRBJ2-7	few	ATSDPRDRGLGEQY
TRBV6-2/TRBV6-3	TRBJ2-3	.	ASSYPGLATDTQY
TRBV6-2/TRBV6-3	TRBJ2-3	once	ASSYDPGVPGTDTQY
TRBV7-9	TRBJ2-2	few	ASGPGLAASELF
TRBV9	TRBJ2-1	.	ASSGDGEQF
TRBV5-1	TRBJ2-3	.	ASSLDRAGDPDTQY
TRBV11-2	TRBJ1-2	.	ASSPAGGKVNYGYT
TRBV10-1	TRBJ2-7	.	ASSEGRVPNEQY
TRBV11-2	TRBJ1-1	.	ASSLGPLRATEAF
TRBV7-8	TRBJ2-2	.	ASSLQVANTGELF
TRBV19	TRBJ1-1	.	ASSIDRGGTEAF
TRBV7-8	TRBJ2-7	.	ASSQFPSGYEQY
TRBV7-8	TRBJ2-1	.	ASSLLAGANEQF
TRBV20-1	TRBJ2-1	few	SASSASGAIYNEQF